This TCR beta chain came from a study of shared clonotypes between healthy human individuals. Study information: Each donor had three CD4 naive, three CD4 memory, two CD8 naive and one CD8 memory plate. Regarding the study as a whole: The authors expected sequencing depth to affect clonotype sharing among donors.

The naive CD8 subset, CD45RO-negative cells positively selected for CCR7, excluded terminally differentiated effector memory CD45RA+ cells. For each subset, genomic DNA was distributed in equal portions over several immunoSEQ plates. Assay: immunoSEQ multiplex PCR; the TCRdb copy retains only in-frame clones and omits some. The repertoire consists of under 2,000,000 clones, with approximately 95% occurring once and the leading ten covering approximately 1%. As concerns this clone: Its antigen remains unidentified.

Sequenced input: naive CD8+ T cells sorted from blood. The TCR originated in a man aged 18 to 30 in good health.

CDR3: CASSLVRSVRHAEAFF. The DNA of the CDR3 is TGTGCCAGTAGTTTGGTCCGGTCAGTCCGACACGCTGAAGCTTTCTTT. The chain recombines TRBV19 with TRBJ1-1; D is unclear. Germline assignment: CDR1 LNHDA and CDR2 SQIVND (reference sequence). This CDR3 spans 16 amino acids. Trimming removed 5 bases from V and 6 bases from J, with 22 bases in between. The full variable domain, in which reference TRBV19 and TRBJ1-1 provide the parts outside the CDR3, is DGGITQSPKYLFRKEGQNVTLSCEQNLNHDAMYWYRQDPGQGLRLIYYSQIVNDFQKGDIAEGYSVSREKKESFPLTVTSAQKNPTAFYLCASSLVRSVRHAEAFFGQGTRLTVV.